Listed here are 10 T cell receptor beta chains from one sample, sequenced in a study of human T cells and chemical hapten exposure. TCRdb independently ran MiXCR on the RACE reads; one entry per CDR3 protein. Among 280,000 or so distinct CDR3 sequences listed, 7.7% were seen once. Time point indicated: pre-sensitization, week 0. The treatment was: therapeutic diphenylcyclopropenone sensitization with weekly scalp DPC. The material sequenced was whole blood, taken in connection with sensitization to the hapten diphenylcyclopropenone (DPC). The receptor set was obtained from a man between 18 and 35 years old with alopecia areata. Some clones in this sample may be carry-over from other donors' samples.

The chain uses TRBV5-1 and TRBJ1-1; D is perhaps TRBD1 (6 bases). The CDR3 consists of 14 residues. V gave up 0 bases and J gave up 6 bases, with 12 bases separating them. Germline V gene data show CDR1 as SGHRS and CDR2 as YFSETQ. Written as DNA, the CDR3 is TGCGCCAGCAGCTTGGGCACAGGGAAGGCTGAAGCTTTCTTT. Protein: CASSLGTGKAEAFF. The whole variable domain, filled in from reference TRBV5-1 and TRBJ1-1, reads KAGVTQTPRYLIKTRGQQVTLSCSPISGHRSVSWYQQTPGQGLQFLFEYFSETQRNKGNFPGRFSGRQFSNSRSEMNVSTLELGDSALYLCASSLGTGKAEAFFGQGTRLTVV.

The gene calls are TRBV28 and TRBJ2-5; 8 nucleotides match TRBD2. V trimming: 3 bases; J trimming: 0 bases; junction bases outside the gene matches: 6. The CDR3 covers 16 residues. The V gene's germline CDR1 is MDHEN and CDR2 SYDVKM. CDR3 protein: CASSLDGGGNQETQYF. The CDR3 DNA reads as TGTGCCAGCAGTTTGGATGGCGGGGGGAACCAAGAGACCCAGTACTTC.

This clonotype has ten or more counts. This sequence joins TRBV5-5 and TRBJ1-3; possibly TRBD1 for D (5 bases). CDR1 SGHKS and CDR2 YYEKEE come from the germline V gene (reference sequence). V lost 3 bases and J 5 bases, leaving 15 bases between the germline ends. This CDR3 is built from 15 residues. CDR3 loop: CASSSRGYLRNTIYF. CDR3 nucleotides: TGTGCCAGCAGCTCAAGGGGCTATCTGAGAAACACCATATATTTT.

This clonotype appeared a few times. V gene TRBV5-1 combines with J gene TRBJ1-3; D not resolved. Germline assignment: CDR1 SGHRS and CDR2 YFSETQ. CDR3 length: 16 residues. Trimming pared 0 bases from V and 0 bases from J, leaving 10 bases between. The DNA for the CDR3 is TGCGCCAGCAGCTTGGCCGTGGGGTTCTCTGGAAACACCATATATTTT. This codes for CASSLAVGFSGNTIYF.

V gene TRBV5-1 combines with J gene TRBJ2-3; a weak D match, TRBD2 (5 bases). The germline V and J ends were trimmed by 0 bases and 0 bases, with 8 bases remaining between them. The CDR3 runs 15 residues. The germline CDR1 and CDR2 sequences are SGHRS and YFSETQ. CDR3 amino acids: CASSLVTGSTDTQYF. The CDR3 DNA sequence: TGCGCCAGCAGCTTGGTTACGGGGAGCACAGATACGCAGTATTTT.

This clonotype has a handful of counts. This chain's CDR3 is CASSRTSGSYEQYV. The CDR3 DNA is TGTGCCAGCTCAAGGACTAGCGGATCCTACGAGCAGTACGTC. The chain recombines TRBV18 with TRBJ2-7; 10 bases agree with TRBD2. The CDR3 length is 14 residues. The V gene's germline CDR1 is KGHSH and CDR2 LQKENI. V lost 5 bases to trimming and J lost 1 base; unmatched junction nucleotides: 2.

J is TRBJ2-7 and V is TRBV9; either TRBD1 or TRBD2 may fit D (5 bases each). In germline, CDR1 is SGDLS, CDR2 YYNGEE. With 2 bases removed from V and 5 bases from J, the gap between germline ends came to 14 bases. This CDR3 contains 14 residues. The CDR3 DNA is TGTGCCAGCAGCGTGGGGGTAGGGGACCACGAGCAGTACTTC. Amino acids: CASSVGVGDHEQYF.

This clonotype has just a few counts. This chain joins TRBV2 and TRBJ2-1; perhaps TRBD1 as D (5 bases). V lost 3 bases and J lost 9, with 15 bases in between. This CDR3 spans 14 amino acids. Germline CDR1 SNHLY, CDR2 FYNNEI. In DNA form, the CDR3 reads TGTGCCAGCAGTGAGCGAAGGGGTTACGGTGAGCAGTTCTTC. This encodes CASSERRGYGEQFF.

This clonotype appeared once. The chain is built from TRBV5-1 and TRBJ2-1; D possibly matches TRBD1 or TRBD2 (5 bases each). Germline loops: CDR1 SGHRS, CDR2 YFSETQ. The CDR3 loop spans 16 amino acids. Trimming took off 7 bases at V and 0 bases at J, with 17 bases between the two ends. The CDR3: CASAPSAGSSYNEQFF. The CDR3 nucleotides are TGCGCCAGCGCCCCTTCGGCAGGGAGCTCCTACAATGAGCAGTTCTTC.

This sequence joins TRBV20-1 and TRBJ1-5; D remains ambiguous. The germline V gene has CDR1 DFQATT and CDR2 SNEGSKA (reference sequence). The CDR3 loop spans 17 amino acids. The V gene lost 5 bases and the J gene lost 2 bases, with 22 bases spanning the gap. DNA of the CDR3: TGCAGTGCTGGGATGTGGCCCTCCCGGTCAGGCAATCAGCCCCAGCATTTT. Translation: CSAGMWPSRSGNQPQHF.